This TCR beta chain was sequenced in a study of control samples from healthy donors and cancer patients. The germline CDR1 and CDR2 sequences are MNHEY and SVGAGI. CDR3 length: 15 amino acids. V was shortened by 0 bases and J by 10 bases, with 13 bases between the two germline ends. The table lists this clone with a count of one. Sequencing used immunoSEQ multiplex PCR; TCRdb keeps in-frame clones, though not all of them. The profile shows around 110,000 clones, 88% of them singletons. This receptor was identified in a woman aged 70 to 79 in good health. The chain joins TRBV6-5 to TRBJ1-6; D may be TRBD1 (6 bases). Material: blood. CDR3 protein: CASSYSARGGSPLHF. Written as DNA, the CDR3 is TGTGCCAGCAGTTACTCTGCCAGGGGAGGATCACCCCTCCACTTT.